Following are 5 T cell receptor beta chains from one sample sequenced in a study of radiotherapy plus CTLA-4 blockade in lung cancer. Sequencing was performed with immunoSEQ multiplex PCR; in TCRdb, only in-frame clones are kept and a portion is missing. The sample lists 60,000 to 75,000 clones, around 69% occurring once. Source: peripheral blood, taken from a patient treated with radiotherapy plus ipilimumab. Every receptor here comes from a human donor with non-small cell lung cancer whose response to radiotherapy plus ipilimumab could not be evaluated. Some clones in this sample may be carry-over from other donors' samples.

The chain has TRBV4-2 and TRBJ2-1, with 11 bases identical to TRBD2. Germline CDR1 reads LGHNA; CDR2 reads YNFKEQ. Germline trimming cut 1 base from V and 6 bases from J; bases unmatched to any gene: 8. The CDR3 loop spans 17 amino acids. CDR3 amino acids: CASSQVLAGGSPNEQFF. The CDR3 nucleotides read TGTGCCAGCAGCCAAGTCCTAGCGGGGGGCAGCCCCAATGAGCAGTTCTTC.

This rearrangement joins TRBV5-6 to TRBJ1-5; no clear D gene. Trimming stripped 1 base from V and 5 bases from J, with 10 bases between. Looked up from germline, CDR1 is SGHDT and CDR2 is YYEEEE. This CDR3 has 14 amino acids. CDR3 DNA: TGTGCCAGCAGCTTGAGTAGGGAGGATCAGCCCCAGCATTTT. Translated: CASSLSREDQPQHF.

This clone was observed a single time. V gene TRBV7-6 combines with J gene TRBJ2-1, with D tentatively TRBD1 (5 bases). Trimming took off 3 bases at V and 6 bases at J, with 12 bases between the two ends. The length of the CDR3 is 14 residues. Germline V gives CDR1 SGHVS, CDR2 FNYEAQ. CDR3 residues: CASSLSQGINEQFF. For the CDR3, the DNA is TGTGCCAGCAGCTTGAGTCAGGGTATCAATGAGCAGTTCTTC.

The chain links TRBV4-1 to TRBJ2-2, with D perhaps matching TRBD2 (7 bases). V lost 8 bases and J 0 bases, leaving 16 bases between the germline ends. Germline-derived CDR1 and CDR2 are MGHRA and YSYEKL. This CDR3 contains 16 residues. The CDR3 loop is CASRGGLAANTGELFF. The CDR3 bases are TGCGCCAGCCGTGGGGGGCTAGCGGCGAACACCGGGGAGCTGTTTTTT.

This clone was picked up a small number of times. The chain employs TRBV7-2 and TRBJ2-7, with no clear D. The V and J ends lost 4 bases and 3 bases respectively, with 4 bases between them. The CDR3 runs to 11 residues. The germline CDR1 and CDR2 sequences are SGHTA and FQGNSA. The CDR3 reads CASSSVYEQYF. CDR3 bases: TGTGCCAGCAGCTCGGTCTACGAGCAGTACTTC.